This TCR beta chain derives from a study of T cell responses to AZD1222 COVID-19 vaccine. Overall study results and limits: Most donors were white British, females outnumbered males, and clonal diversity was possibly underestimated. Baseline serostatus was positive in only six AZD1222 recipients.

Details on this clone: What it binds is unknown.

Produced via immunoSEQ multiplex PCR; TCRdb's table is partial and in-frame only. Of roughly 170,000 clones listed, 85% to 95% are singletons. The TCR was taken from an adult who received the AZD1222 COVID-19 vaccine. The material was peripheral blood, obtained 28 days after the second AZD1222 dose.

CDR3 residues: CASSLVTGTTNEKLFF. DNA for the CDR3: TGTGCCAGCAGCTTAGTTACAGGGACGACTAATGAAAAACTGTTTTTT. V and J are TRBV7-2 and TRBJ1-4, with D perhaps matching TRBD1 (6 bases). Germline-derived CDR1 and CDR2 are SGHTA and FQGNSA. Trimming pared 1 base from V and 2 bases from J, leaving 11 bases between. This CDR3 comprises 16 residues.